Sequencing of this T cell receptor beta chain was carried out in a study of blood T cell repertoires in COVID-19. Study-wide background: Acute and convalescent COVID-19 samples came from the United States, Italy and Spain. In each case, the material was cDNA or gDNA derived from T cells, B-cell-depleted T cells, or PBMCs.

In the original analysis: It was from reference gene primer amplification that nucleated cell counts were estimated. Assay used: immunoSEQ multiplex PCR; TCRdb lists only in-frame clones, some missing. That table is the source of V, J and clone size, and D and trimming were worked out from the DNA. The sample yields approximately 42,000 clones, roughly 73% seen once. Looked up from germline, CDR1 is LNHDA and CDR2 is SQIVND (reference sequence). CDR3 length: 13 residues. V shed 6 bases and J shed 4 bases, with 12 bases lying between them. Sample: peripheral blood. This TCR derives from a man older than 75 with acute or convalescent COVID-19. This chain uses TRBV19 with TRBJ1-2; a weak D match, TRBD1 (6 bases). The chain's CDR3 is CASRDSAGYGYTF. The DNA for the CDR3 is TGTGCCAGTAGGGACAGCGCTGGCTATGGCTACACCTTC.